The 23 T cell receptor beta chains below all came from one sample that was sequenced in a study of liver allograft versus peripheral blood T cells. Study-level background: Peripheral blood of the recipients supplied T cell receptor repertoires that were compared with those in transplanted livers.

TCRdb independently ran MiXCR on the reads; one entry per CDR3 protein. The repertoire holds 13,000 or so distinct CDR3 sequences, with approximately 17% as singletons. These receptors all stem from a human patient who had a liver transplant. Some T cells may trace back to the graft donor.

This clonotype showed up just a few times. The V and J genes are TRBV28 and TRBJ2-5, with D tentatively TRBD2 (6 bases). Trimming pared 3 bases from V and 7 bases from J, leaving 12 bases between. CDR1 is MDHEN and CDR2 is SYDVKM in the germline V gene. CDR3 length equals 13 residues. The CDR3, as DNA: TGTGCCAGCAGTTTTGTTCGGGGAGGGACCCAGTACTTC. Amino acid sequence: CASSFVRGGTQYF.

This clonotype has only a few counts. The gene calls are TRBV20-1 and TRBJ2-7; the D gene could be TRBD1 or TRBD2 (5 bases each). CDR1 is DFQATT, CDR2 SNEGSKA, per germline (reference sequence). The CDR3 is 13 residues long. V was pared by 5 bases and J by 1 base, with 12 bases between. The CDR3 bases are TGCAGTGCTGGCTCGGGGCCTTCCTACGAGCAGTACTTC. This gives the protein CSAGSGPSYEQYF.

Details on this clonotype: One end of the junction varies from germline; a read error may be responsible. CDR3 bases: TGTGCCAGAAGTTTATCGGGTCAGTACAATGAGCAGTTCTTC. It is translated as CARSLSGQYNEQFF. The V and J genes are TRBV28 and TRBJ2-1; D call uncertain. Germline CDR1 reads MDHEN; CDR2 reads SYDVKM. This CDR3 region has 14 residues.

This clonotype was detected a few times. The V and J genes are TRBV25-1 and TRBJ2-3; D remains ambiguous. Germline V gene data show CDR1 as MGHDK and CDR2 as SYGVNS. Trimming took 4 bases from V and 1 from J, leaving 15 bases between them. CDR3 length: 16 amino acids. The CDR3 DNA sequence: TGTGCCAGCAGTGGGTTTATGGGAATGGGCACAGATACGCAGTATTTT. It is translated as CASSGFMGMGTDTQYF.

The genes are TRBV9 and TRBJ2-1; TRBD2 agrees at 8 bases. The CDR3 is made up of 16 amino acids. The V gene's germline CDR1 is SGDLS and CDR2 YYNGEE. V lost 2 bases and J lost 2; bases outside the gene matches: 6. The CDR3 nucleotides are TGTGCCAGCAGCGTGACGGGGGGGGGCGCCTACAATGAGCAGTTCTTC. Amino acids: CASSVTGGGAYNEQFF.

V gene TRBV7-9 combines with J gene TRBJ2-5; D is perhaps TRBD1 (5 bases). This CDR3 is built from 15 residues. Germline CDR1 SEHNR, CDR2 FQNEAQ (reference sequence). Trimming removed 3 bases at V and 4 bases at J, with 15 bases between. The DNA for the CDR3 is TGTGCCAGCAGCTTGGGGCAGGGATGGTCAGAGACCCAGTACTTC. Protein sequence: CASSLGQGWSETQYF.

Turning to this clonotype: The junction shows a germline mismatch at one end, possibly a read error. V and J are TRBV11-1 and TRBJ2-1, with 9 bases matching TRBD1. Germline lookup yields CDR1 SGHAT and CDR2 FQDESV (reference sequence). CDR3 length: 15 amino acids. The CDR3 loop is CVSSNRGRGRNEQFF. DNA for the CDR3: TGTGTCAGCAGCAACAGGGGGCGGGGGAGGAATGAGCAGTTCTTC.

The rearrangement links TRBV5-5 to TRBJ2-3; D is possibly TRBD2 (6 bases). V was cut by 1 base and J by 2 bases, with 14 bases left in between. The germline CDR1 and CDR2 sequences are SGHKS and YYEKEE (reference sequence). This CDR3 comprises 16 residues. The DNA for the CDR3 is TGTGCCAGCAGCTTGTGGGGTAGCGGAACCACAGATACGCAGTATTTT. Its protein product is CASSLWGSGTTDTQYF. The whole variable domain, remainder taken from reference TRBV5-5 and TRBJ2-3, is DAGVTQSPTHLIKTRGQQVTLRCSPISGHKSVSWYQQVLGQGPQFIFQYYEKEERGRGNFPDRFSARQFPNYSSELNVNALLLGDSALYLCASSLWGSGTTDTQYFGPGTRLTVL.

This clonotype is medium-sized (0.01 to 0.1%) by share. This rearrangement joins TRBV19 to TRBJ2-2; 7 nucleotides line up with TRBD1. From germline, CDR1 is LNHDA and CDR2 SQIVND (reference sequence). The CDR3 totals 15 residues. With 4 bases clipped from V and 7 bases from J, the junction kept 9 bases outside the gene matches. The CDR3, as DNA: TGTGCCAGTAGTACCCGGGGACAGTTAATCGGGGAGCTGTTTTTT. It yields the protein CASSTRGQLIGELFF. Based on the CDR3 plus reference TRBV19 and TRBJ2-2, the full variable domain is DGGITQSPKYLFRKEGQNVTLSCEQNLNHDAMYWYRQDPGQGLRLIYYSQIVNDFQKGDIAEGYSVSREKKESFPLTVTSAQKNPTAFYLCASSTRGQLIGELFFGEGSRLTVL.

The chain recombines TRBV9 with TRBJ2-2, with D unresolved. This CDR3 spans 12 amino acids. V lost 4 bases and J 7 bases, leaving 8 bases between the germline ends. Looked up from germline, CDR1 is SGDLS and CDR2 is YYNGEE. The DNA of the CDR3 is TGTGCCAGCAGCTCCTTGAGCGGGGAGCTGTTTTTT. Residues: CASSSLSGELFF.

This clonotype was counted between two and nine times. The gene calls are TRBV12-3 or TRBV12-4 and TRBJ2-3, with 10 bases matching TRBD2. The CDR3 spans 15 residues. The V segment lost 6 bases and the J segment 6 bases; nucleotides outside the gene matches: 9. CDR3 nucleotide sequence: TGTGCCAGCAGGATGACTAGCGGGTCAGGGGATACGCAGTATTTT. Translation: CASRMTSGSGDTQYF.

In this sample, this clonotype turned up a few times. V and J are TRBV5-1 and TRBJ1-2; the match to TRBD1 covers 8 bases. The CDR3 spans 16 residues. Germline V lookup: CDR1 SGHRS, CDR2 YFSETQ. V trimming: 0 bases; J trimming: 4 bases; junction bases outside the gene matches: 8. This CDR3 reads CASSLGAGGRGYGYTF. Here the CDR3 DNA reads TGCGCCAGCAGCTTGGGGGCAGGGGGCCGGGGCTATGGCTACACCTTC.

In this sample, this clonotype turned up many times. The rearrangement links TRBV13 to TRBJ2-3, with unresolved D. The CDR3 has 15 residues. V lost 5 bases and J 0 bases, leaving 12 bases between the germline ends. Germline V lookup: CDR1 PRHDT, CDR2 FYEKMQ (reference sequence). CDR3 coding DNA: TGTGCCAGCAGCGCCCGAACCACTAGCACAGATACGCAGTATTTT. Translation gives CASSARTTSTDTQYF. Filled out from reference TRBV13 and TRBJ2-3, the complete variable domain reads AAGVIQSPRHLIKEKRETATLKCYPIPRHDTVYWYQQGPGQDPQFLISFYEKMQSDKGSIPDRFSAQQFSDYHSELNMSSLELGDSALYFCASSARTTSTDTQYFGPGTRLTVL.

The J gene is TRBJ2-5, the V gene TRBV7-3; 8 bases are a match to TRBD2. The CDR3 has 15 amino acids. The ends lost 0 bases at V and 5 bases at J; junction bases unmatched: 5. The V gene's germline CDR1 is SGHTA and CDR2 FQGTGA. Here the CDR3 reads CASSLTSGTTETQYF. The CDR3 DNA is TGTGCCAGCAGCTTAACTAGCGGGACTACGGAGACCCAGTACTTC.

This clonotype is judged medium-sized (0.01 to 0.1%). The rearrangement joins TRBV19 to TRBJ2-1, with TRBD1 identical over 10 bases. The CDR3 length is 15 residues. Germline V CDR1 and CDR2: LNHDA, SQIVND (reference sequence). With 3 bases clipped from V and 2 bases from J, the junction kept 1 base outside the gene matches. The CDR3 reads CASSIGTGAYNEQFF. The CDR3 nucleotides read TGTGCCAGTAGTATTGGGACAGGGGCCTACAATGAGCAGTTCTTC. Full variable domain (rest looked up from reference TRBV19 and TRBJ2-1): DGGITQSPKYLFRKEGQNVTLSCEQNLNHDAMYWYRQDPGQGLRLIYYSQIVNDFQKGDIAEGYSVSREKKESFPLTVTSAQKNPTAFYLCASSIGTGAYNEQFFGPGTRLTVL.

This clonotype is medium-sized within its sample. V and J are TRBV7-2 and TRBJ1-5; 7 bases agree with TRBD1. CDR3 length: 15 residues. V shed 4 bases, J shed 3 bases, and the junction held 6 bases outside the gene matches. Germline V CDR1 and CDR2: SGHTA, FQGNSA. CDR3 protein: CASSSDRSPNQPQHF. CDR3 bases: TGTGCCAGCAGCTCGGACAGGAGTCCCAATCAGCCCCAGCATTTT.

The J gene is TRBJ1-2, the V gene TRBV20-1; 11 bases map to TRBD1. CDR1 DFQATT and CDR2 SNEGSKA come from the germline V gene (reference sequence). The CDR3 loop spans 15 amino acids. Trimming took 3 bases from V and 8 from J; bases not matched to a gene: 11. The CDR3 loop reads CSARSKGQGVGGYTF. The CDR3 DNA reads TGCAGTGCTAGGTCCAAGGGACAGGGGGTGGGAGGCTACACCTTC.

This clonotype ranks as medium-sized (0.01 to 0.1%). The chain carries TRBV18 and TRBJ2-7, with TRBD1 identical over 7 bases. V lost 5 bases and J lost 2; bases outside the gene matches: 6. The germline gives CDR1 KGHSH, CDR2 LQKENI. The CDR3 has 14 residues. The CDR3 region is CASSRETGTYEQYF. The CDR3 nucleotides are TGTGCCAGCTCAAGGGAGACAGGGACCTACGAGCAGTACTTC. The variable domain in full, with the rest retrieved from reference TRBV18 and TRBJ2-7, is NAGVMQNPRHLVRRRGQEARLRCSPMKGHSHVYWYRQLPEEGLKFMVYLQKENIIDESGMPKERFSAEFPKEGPSILRIQQVVRGDSAAYFCASSRETGTYEQYFGPGTRLTVT.

This clonotype has just a few counts. The V call is TRBV30, the J call TRBJ2-2, with D unclear. CDR3 length: 13 amino acids. Germline CDR1 is GTSNPN and CDR2 is SVGIG (reference sequence). The V end was cut by 0 bases, the J end by 6 bases, with 8 bases between. CDR3 DNA: TGTGCCTGGAGTGTTCGAGGATCCGGGGAGCTGTTTTTT. It codes for CAWSVRGSGELFF.

By its share, this clonotype is medium-sized. The chain combines TRBV19 with TRBJ1-5; no definite D call. Per germline, CDR1 LNHDA and CDR2 SQIVND (reference sequence). The CDR3 totals 15 residues. V lost 0 bases and J 0 bases, leaving 6 bases between the germline ends. CDR3 nucleotides: TGTGCCAGTAGTATAGATGCCGGTAGCAATCAGCCCCAGCATTTT. As protein: CASSIDAGSNQPQHF.

By its share, this clonotype is medium-sized. V and J are TRBV29-1 and TRBJ2-1, with D possibly TRBD2 on 6 matching bases. Trimming took 5 bases from V and 7 from J, leaving 15 bases between them. Germline values: CDR1 SQVTM, CDR2 ANQGSEA. The CDR3 contains 13 residues. The CDR3 here is CSVSSGRRNEQFF. The CDR3 DNA is TGCAGCGTTTCGAGTGGGAGGAGGAATGAGCAGTTCTTC.

This clonotype is deemed medium-sized. This chain uses TRBV5-6 with TRBJ1-2; D perhaps matches TRBD1 (6 bases). The CDR3 is 14 residues long. V was shortened by 4 bases and J by 2 bases, with 12 bases between the two germline ends. Germline V gene data show CDR1 as SGHDT and CDR2 as YYEEEE. The CDR3 DNA follows: TGTGCCAGCAGCCCCGGACAGAGAAACTATGGCTACACCTTC. Translating it yields CASSPGQRNYGYTF.

This clonotype qualifies as medium-sized. The chain recombines TRBV6-5 with TRBJ1-6; D remains ambiguous. Germline assignment: CDR1 MNHEY and CDR2 SVGAGI. Trimming removed 3 bases at V and 7 bases at J, with 10 bases between. This CDR3 region has 14 residues. The CDR3 reads CASSYQSRNSPLHF. The CDR3 DNA sequence: TGTGCCAGCAGTTATCAATCCCGAAATTCACCCCTCCACTTT.